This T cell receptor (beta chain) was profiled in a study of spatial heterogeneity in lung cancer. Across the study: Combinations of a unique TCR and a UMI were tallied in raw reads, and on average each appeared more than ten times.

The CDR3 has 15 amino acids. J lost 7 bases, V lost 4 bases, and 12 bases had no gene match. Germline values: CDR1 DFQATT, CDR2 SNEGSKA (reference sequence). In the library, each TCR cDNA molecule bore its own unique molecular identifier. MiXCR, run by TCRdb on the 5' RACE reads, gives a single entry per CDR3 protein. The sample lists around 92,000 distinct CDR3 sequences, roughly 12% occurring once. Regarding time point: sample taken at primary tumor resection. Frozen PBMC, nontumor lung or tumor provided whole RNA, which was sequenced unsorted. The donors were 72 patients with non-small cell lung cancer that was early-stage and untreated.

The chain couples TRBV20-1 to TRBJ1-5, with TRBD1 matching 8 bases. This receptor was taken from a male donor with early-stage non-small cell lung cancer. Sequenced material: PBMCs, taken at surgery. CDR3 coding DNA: TGCAGTGCTACCCGAGCAGGGGGCCTTGGACAGCCCCAGCATTTT. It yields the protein CSATRAGGLGQPQHF.